A single T cell receptor beta chain is shown here with its context. The sample originates from a study of patients and donors after allogeneic stem cell transplantation. Each CDR3 protein gets one entry after TCRdb re-called the RT-PCR reads with MiXCR. Among fewer than 60,000 distinct CDR3 sequences listed, 10% to 15% were seen once. The CDR3 contains 15 residues. The ends lost 6 bases at V and 3 bases at J; junction bases unmatched: 10. This clonotype was obtained from a human donor who was either an allogeneic HSCT recipient or a stem cell or donor lymphocyte infusion donor (not recorded which). It is not recorded whose cells these are; they may come from a transplant donor. The chain links TRBV12-3 or TRBV12-4 to TRBJ1-2, with TRBD1 matching 7 bases. Material for sequencing was blood, either unsorted or a sorted T cell fraction (not recorded which). CDR3 in amino acids: CASSGRDSYYYGYTF. The CDR3 DNA reads TGTGCCAGCAGCGGACGGGACAGTTATTACTATGGCTACACCTTC.